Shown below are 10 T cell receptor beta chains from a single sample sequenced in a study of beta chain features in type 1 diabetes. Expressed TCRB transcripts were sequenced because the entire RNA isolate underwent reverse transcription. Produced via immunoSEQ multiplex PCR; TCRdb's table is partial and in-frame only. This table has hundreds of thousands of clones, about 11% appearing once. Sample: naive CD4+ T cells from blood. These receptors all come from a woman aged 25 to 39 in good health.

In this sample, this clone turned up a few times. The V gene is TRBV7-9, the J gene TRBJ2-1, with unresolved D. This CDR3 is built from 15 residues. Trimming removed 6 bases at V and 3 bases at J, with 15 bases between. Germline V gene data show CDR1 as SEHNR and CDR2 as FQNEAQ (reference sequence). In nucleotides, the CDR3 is TGTGCCAGCAGTTCAACAGCTGTCTACTACAATGAGCAGTTCTTC. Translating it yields CASSSTAVYYNEQFF.

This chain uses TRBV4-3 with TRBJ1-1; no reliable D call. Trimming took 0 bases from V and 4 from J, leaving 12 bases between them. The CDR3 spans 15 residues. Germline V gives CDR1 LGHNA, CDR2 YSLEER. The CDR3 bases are TGCGCCAGCAGCCAAGATAGAGGAGTGAGCACTGAAGCTTTCTTT. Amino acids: CASSQDRGVSTEAFF.

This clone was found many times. CDR3 sequence: CASSSYTGTSVFF. As DNA, the CDR3 is TGTGCCAGCAGCAGTTACACCGGGACTAGCGTGTTCTTC. V usage is TRBV7-2 and J usage is TRBJ2-1; the match to TRBD2 covers 10 bases. The CDR3 has 13 amino acids. Trimming cost V 5 bases and J 15 bases; bases outside gene matches: 10. Looked up from germline, CDR1 is SGHTA and CDR2 is FQGNSA.

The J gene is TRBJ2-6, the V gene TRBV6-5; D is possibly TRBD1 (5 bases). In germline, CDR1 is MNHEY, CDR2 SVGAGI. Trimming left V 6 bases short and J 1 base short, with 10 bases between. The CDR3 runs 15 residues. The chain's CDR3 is CASRLRESGANVLTF. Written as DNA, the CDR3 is TGTGCCAGCAGACTCAGGGAATCTGGGGCCAACGTCCTGACTTTC.

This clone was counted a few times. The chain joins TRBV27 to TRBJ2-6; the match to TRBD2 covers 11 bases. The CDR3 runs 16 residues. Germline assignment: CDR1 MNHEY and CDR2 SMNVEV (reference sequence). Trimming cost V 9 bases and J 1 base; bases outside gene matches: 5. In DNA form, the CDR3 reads TGTGCCAGTATGACTAGCGGGATTTCTGGGGCCAACGTCCTGACTTTC. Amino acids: CASMTSGISGANVLTF.

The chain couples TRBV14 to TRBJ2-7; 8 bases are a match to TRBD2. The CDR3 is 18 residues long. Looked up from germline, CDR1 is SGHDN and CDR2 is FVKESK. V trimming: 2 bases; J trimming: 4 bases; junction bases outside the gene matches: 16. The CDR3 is CASSQNRGLAGFRYEQYF. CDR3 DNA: TGTGCCAGCAGCCAAAACCGGGGGCTAGCGGGTTTTCGTTACGAGCAGTACTTC.

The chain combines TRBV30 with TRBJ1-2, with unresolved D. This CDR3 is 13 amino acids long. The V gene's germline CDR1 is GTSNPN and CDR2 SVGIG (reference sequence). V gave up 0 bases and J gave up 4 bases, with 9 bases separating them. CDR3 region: CAWSVAEPYGYTF. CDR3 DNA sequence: TGTGCCTGGAGTGTAGCGGAGCCCTATGGCTACACCTTC.

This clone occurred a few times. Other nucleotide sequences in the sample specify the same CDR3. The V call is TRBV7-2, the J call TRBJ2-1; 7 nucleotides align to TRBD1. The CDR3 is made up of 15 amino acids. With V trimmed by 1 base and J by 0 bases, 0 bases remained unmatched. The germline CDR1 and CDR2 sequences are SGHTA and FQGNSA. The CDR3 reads CASSLDRGSYNEQFF. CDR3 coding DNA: TGTGCCAGCAGCTTAGACAGGGGCTCCTACAATGAGCAGTTCTTC.

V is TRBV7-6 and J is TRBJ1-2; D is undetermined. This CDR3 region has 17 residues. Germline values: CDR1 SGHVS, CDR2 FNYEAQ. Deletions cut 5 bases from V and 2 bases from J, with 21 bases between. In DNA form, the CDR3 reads TGTGCCAGCAGCCCTACTGGCGGGGTCAGAGAGAACTATGGCTACACCTTC. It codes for CASSPTGGVRENYGYTF.

The CDR3 DNA is TGCAGCGCCGGGGGGGTATATGGCTACACCTTC. This codes for CSAGGVYGYTF. The genes are TRBV20-1 and TRBJ1-2; D is possibly TRBD1 (5 bases). Germline CDR1 and CDR2: DFQATT and SNEGSKA (reference sequence). The CDR3 is 11 residues long.